The clone carrying this T cell receptor beta chain was seen more than once but under ten times. What it binds is unknown. TCRdb independently ran MiXCR on the RACE reads; one entry per CDR3 protein. Among about 77,000 distinct CDR3 sequences listed, 8.6% were seen once. The source of the sample is a study of human T cells and chemical hapten exposure. Time point denoted: healthy volunteer bleed at 6 weeks. Extraction of total RNA was performed on unfractionated whole blood. General observations from the study: TCRs exceeding 1 in 1000 frequency stayed unchanged with DPC sensitization.

The V and J ends lost 6 bases and 7 bases, in that order; junction bases with no gene match: 4. This CDR3 spans 12 amino acids. Sequencing input: whole blood. This sequence was found in a female donor in good health. Some clones in this sample may be carry-over from other donors' samples. This chain joins TRBV12-3 or TRBV12-4 and TRBJ1-2; 8 nucleotides align to TRBD1. The CDR3 reads CASRQGEIGYTF. In nucleotides, the CDR3 is TGTGCCAGCAGACAGGGGGAGATTGGCTACACCTTC.